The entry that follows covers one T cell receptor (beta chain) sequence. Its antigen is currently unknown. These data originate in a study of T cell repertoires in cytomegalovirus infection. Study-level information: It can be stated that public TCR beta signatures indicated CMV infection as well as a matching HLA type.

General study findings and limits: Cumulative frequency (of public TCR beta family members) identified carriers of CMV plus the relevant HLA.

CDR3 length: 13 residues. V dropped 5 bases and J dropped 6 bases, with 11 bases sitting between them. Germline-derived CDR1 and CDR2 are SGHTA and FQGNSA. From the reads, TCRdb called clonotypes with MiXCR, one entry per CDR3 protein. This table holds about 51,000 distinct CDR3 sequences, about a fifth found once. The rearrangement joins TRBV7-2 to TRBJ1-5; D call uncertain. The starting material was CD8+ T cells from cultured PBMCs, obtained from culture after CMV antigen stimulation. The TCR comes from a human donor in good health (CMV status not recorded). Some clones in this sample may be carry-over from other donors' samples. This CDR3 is CASSPFESQPQHF. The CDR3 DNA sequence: TGTGCCAGCAGCCCATTTGAGAGTCAGCCCCAGCATTTT. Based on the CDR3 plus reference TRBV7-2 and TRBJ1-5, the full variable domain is GAGVSQSPSNKVTEKGKDVELRCDPISGHTALYWYRQSLGQGLEFLIYFQGNSAPDKSGLPSDRFSAERTGGSVSTLTIQRTQQEDSAVYLCASSPFESQPQHFGDGTRLSIL.